The present T cell receptor beta chain was sequenced within a study of blood T cell repertoires in COVID-19. Study summary: In each case, the material was cDNA or gDNA derived from T cells, B-cell-depleted T cells, or PBMCs.

Repertoires were generated with immunoSEQ multiplex PCR, while TCRdb's copy carries only in-frame clones and drops some. Among about 300,000 clones listed, 85% to 90% were seen once. The CDR3 length is 15 residues. Germline V gene data show CDR1 as GTSNPN and CDR2 as SVGIG (reference sequence). The ends lost 1 base at V and 7 bases at J; junction bases unmatched: 9. The sample holds a few counts of this clone. The specimen was peripheral blood. The chain carries TRBV30 and TRBJ1-4; 7 bases are shared with TRBD1. This receptor was identified in a woman aged 45-59 years with COVID-19, enrolled during active disease. The CDR3 sequence: CAWSDLGRGSEKLFF. CDR3 nucleotide sequence: TGTGCCTGGAGTGATTTAGGCAGGGGGAGTGAAAAACTGTTTTTT.